The rows below give T cell receptor beta chains drawn from one sample of a study of PD-L1 blockade in urothelial cancer. Some clones are missing from TCRdb's copy, which holds only in-frame ones; the method was immunoSEQ multiplex PCR. The sample lists some 53,000 clones, approximately 81% occurring once. The input for sequencing was PBMCs, taken around atezolizumab (anti-PD-L1) treatment. The origin of the receptors is a man between 65 and 85 years old with urothelial cancer. The CDR3 runs from the conserved cysteine through the conserved F or W. The D gene is left open where the match is weak. Clone size is stated in some rows and not others, as once, few, many or a class when expanded.

J: TRBJ1-1
V: TRBV2
size: NA
D: NA
CDR3: CASSEVGGRTEAFF
DNA: TGTGCCAGCAGTGAAGTTGGAGGGAGAACTGAAGCTTTCTTT

J: TRBJ2-5
V: TRBV11-2
size: NA
D: NA
CDR3: CASSLEAGFPGETQYF
DNA: TGTGCCAGCAGCTTAGAGGCAGGATTCCCGGGGGAGACCCAGTACTTC

J: TRBJ1-5
V: TRBV7-4
size: NA
D: NA
CDR3: CASSYSPRLRLDSSNQPQHF
DNA: TGTGCCAGCAGTTATAGCCCAAGGCTGCGACTCGACAGTAGCAATCAGCCCCAGCATTTT

J: TRBJ2-3
V: TRBV14
size: NA
D: TRBD2
CDR3: CASSQDRAGGNTDTQYF
DNA: TGTGCCAGCAGCCAAGATCGGGCCGGGGGGAACACAGATACGCAGTATTTT

J: TRBJ2-7
V: TRBV5-6
size: NA
D: TRBD2
CDR3: CASSPRGLARSYEQYF
DNA: TGTGCCAGCAGCCCACGGGGACTAGCGAGATCCTACGAGCAGTACTTC

J: TRBJ1-1
V: TRBV7-2
size: NA
D: NA
CDR3: CASSLMGGRQNTEAFF
DNA: TGTGCCAGCAGCCTGATGGGGGGAAGACAGAACACTGAAGCTTTCTTT

J: TRBJ1-5
V: TRBV6-1
size: once
D: NA
CDR3: CASSESQGGVQPQHF
DNA: TGTGCCAGCAGTGAATCCCAGGGTGGAGTACAGCCCCAGCATTTT

J: TRBJ1-2
V: TRBV27
size: few
D: NA
CDR3: CASSGGALGYGYTF
DNA: TGTGCCAGCTCCGGAGGGGCGTTAGGGTATGGCTACACCTTC

J: TRBJ2-7
V: TRBV7-9
size: NA
D: NA
CDR3: CASSSNFDRKYF
DNA: TGTGCCAGCAGCTCCAACTTCGACAGGAAGTACTTC

J: TRBJ1-2
V: TRBV27
size: NA
D: NA
CDR3: CASCSADRFSGYTF
DNA: TGTGCCAGCTGTAGCGCCGACAGGTTTAGTGGCTACACCTTC

J: TRBJ2-2
V: TRBV11-3
size: NA
D: NA
CDR3: CASSQRRTGELFF
DNA: TGTGCCAGCAGCCAGAGGCGGACCGGGGAGCTGTTTTTT

J: TRBJ2-1
V: TRBV9
size: NA
D: TRBD2
CDR3: CASSVGGGGAHNEQFF
DNA: TGTGCCAGCAGCGTTGGGGGCGGGGGGGCTCACAATGAGCAGTTCTTC

J: TRBJ2-7
V: TRBV6-5
size: NA
D: TRBD1
CDR3: CASSYSSRGSNEQYF
DNA: TGTGCCAGCAGTTACTCGAGCAGGGGGTCCAACGAGCAGTACTTC

J: TRBJ1-2
V: TRBV18
size: NA
D: NA
CDR3: CASSPQDSYGYTF
DNA: TGTGCCAGCTCACCCCAAGACAGTTATGGCTACACCTTC

J: TRBJ1-2
V: TRBV5-8
size: NA
D: TRBD1
CDR3: CASSNGQAPLSGGYTF
DNA: TGTGCCAGCAGCAACGGACAGGCACCCCTTAGCGGTGGCTACACCTTC

J: TRBJ2-2
V: TRBV5-1
size: NA
D: NA
CDR3: CASSLAGSGNTGELFF
DNA: TGCGCCAGCAGCTTGGCGGGGAGCGGTAACACCGGGGAGCTGTTTTTT

J: TRBJ1-2
V: TRBV15
size: NA
D: TRBD1
CDR3: CATSTRTGQGYTF
DNA: TGTGCCACCAGCACCCGGACAGGGCAAGGCTACACCTTC

J: TRBJ1-1
V: TRBV29-1
size: few
D: NA
CDR3: CSVRRTGGATEAFF
DNA: TGCAGCGTTAGACGGACCGGGGGGGCCACTGAAGCTTTCTTT

J: TRBJ1-2
V: TRBV18
size: few
D: TRBD1
CDR3: CASSPGRVGQAPYGYTF
DNA: TGTGCCAGCTCACCAGGAAGGGTAGGACAGGCACCCTATGGCTACACCTTC

J: TRBJ1-1
V: TRBV7-6
size: NA
D: TRBD1
CDR3: CASSQPTGANTEAFF
DNA: TGTGCCAGCAGTCAACCGACAGGGGCGAACACTGAAGCTTTCTTT

J: TRBJ2-7
V: TRBV7-2
size: NA
D: NA
CDR3: CASSLNLGGGRVYEQYF
DNA: TGTGCCAGCAGCTTAAATTTAGGGGGGGGAAGAGTCTACGAGCAGTACTTC

J: TRBJ1-1
V: TRBV10-3
size: NA
D: TRBD1
CDR3: CAIRPDRGEAFF
DNA: TGTGCCATCAGACCCGACAGGGGAGAAGCTTTCTTT

J: TRBJ2-1
V: TRBV4-3
size: NA
D: TRBD2
CDR3: CASSQAGTSGGNEQFF
DNA: TGCGCCAGCAGCCAAGCCGGGACTAGCGGGGGTAATGAGCAGTTCTTC

J: TRBJ1-5
V: TRBV28
size: NA
D: NA
CDR3: CASSLVALNSNQPQHF
DNA: TGTGCCAGCAGTCTCGTAGCCTTGAATAGCAATCAGCCCCAGCATTTT

J: TRBJ2-1
V: TRBV9
size: NA
D: TRBD1
CDR3: CASSARDRYNEQFF
DNA: TGTGCCAGCAGCGCCCGGGACAGGTACAATGAGCAGTTCTTC

J: TRBJ2-3
V: TRBV18
size: NA
D: TRBD1
CDR3: CASSHGTGRGDTQYF
DNA: TGTGCCAGCTCACACGGGACAGGGAGGGGAGATACGCAGTATTTT

J: TRBJ1-4
V: TRBV5-6
size: few
D: NA
CDR3: CASSLWGVHEKLFF
DNA: TGTGCCAGCAGCTTGTGGGGCGTACATGAAAAACTGTTTTTT

J: TRBJ2-7
V: TRBV5-1
size: NA
D: NA
CDR3: CASSAANVGPWVEQYF
DNA: TGCGCCAGCAGCGCGGCAAACGTAGGCCCCTGGGTCGAGCAGTACTTC